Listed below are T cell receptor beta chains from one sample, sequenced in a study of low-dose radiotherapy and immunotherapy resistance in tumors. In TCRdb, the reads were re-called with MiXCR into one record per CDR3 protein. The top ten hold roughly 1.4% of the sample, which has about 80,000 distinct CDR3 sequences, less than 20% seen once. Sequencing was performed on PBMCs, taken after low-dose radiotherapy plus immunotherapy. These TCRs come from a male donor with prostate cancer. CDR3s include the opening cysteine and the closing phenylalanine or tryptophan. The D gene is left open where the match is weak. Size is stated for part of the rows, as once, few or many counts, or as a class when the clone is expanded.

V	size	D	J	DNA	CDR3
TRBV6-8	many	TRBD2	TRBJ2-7	TGTGCCAGCAGTAGAATCCCATCCGGGAGGGCCTACGAGCAGTACTTC	CASSRIPSGRAYEQYF
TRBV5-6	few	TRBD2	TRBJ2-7	TGTGCCAGCAGCAGACGGGGGGGGTTCGAGCAGTACTTC	CASSRRGGFEQYF
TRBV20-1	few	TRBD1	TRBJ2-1	TGCAGTGCTAGAGACCCAAGGAGGCCAGGGGGCGATGAGCAGTTCTTC	CSARDPRRPGGDEQFF
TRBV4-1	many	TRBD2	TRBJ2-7	TGCGCCAGCCGACTCCTAGCGGGAGGGTTCTACGAGCAGTACTTC	CASRLLAGGFYEQYF
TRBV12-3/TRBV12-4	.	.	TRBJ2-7	TGTGCCAGCAGTTTCAGGCAGACCTTCTACGAGCAGTACTTC	CASSFRQTFYEQYF
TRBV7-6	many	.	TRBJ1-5	TGTGCCAGCAGCGCCCTCGAGGGGAATCATCAGCCCCAGCATTTT	CASSALEGNHQPQHF
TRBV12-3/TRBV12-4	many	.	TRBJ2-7	TGTGCCAGCAGCCTACCTCCGGCGGGTCAGTACTTC	CASSLPPAGQYF
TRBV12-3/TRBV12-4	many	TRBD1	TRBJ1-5	TGTGCCAGCACCCCGACAGGGGTCCTTAGCAATCAGCCCCAGCATTTT	CASTPTGVLSNQPQHF
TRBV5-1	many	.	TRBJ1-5	TGCGCCAGCAGCTTGGACAGCTATAGCAATCAGCCCCAGCATTTT	CASSLDSYSNQPQHF
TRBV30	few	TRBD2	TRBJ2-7	TGTGCCTGGAGTGTACAGTCAGCAGCTCGGACGGGAGGACGCTACGAGCAGTACTTC	CAWSVQSAARTGGRYEQYF
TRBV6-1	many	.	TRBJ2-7	TGTGCCAGCAGTGCCGTGGGTACGGCCCACGAGCAGTACTTC	CASSAVGTAHEQYF
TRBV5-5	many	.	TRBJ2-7	TGTGCCAGCAGCGTAACAGGGGGGGTCACCTACGAGCAGTACTTC	CASSVTGGVTYEQYF
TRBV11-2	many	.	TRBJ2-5	TGTGCCAGCAGCTTAGCGACTCGATGGGGGAGGGAGACCCAGTACTTC	CASSLATRWGRETQYF
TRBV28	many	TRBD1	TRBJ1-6	TGTGCCAGCAGTCCCGGGGACAGAAATTCACCCCTCCACTTT	CASSPGDRNSPLHF
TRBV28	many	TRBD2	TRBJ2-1	TGTGCCAGCAATGGCAGGGAGGGGAGAGGCTCCTACAATGAGCAGTTCTTC	CASNGREGRGSYNEQFF